Listed here are 2 T cell receptor beta chains from one sample, sequenced in a study of response to subunit inactivated influenza vaccine. TCRdb itself ran the RT-PCR reads through MiXCR, one entry per CDR3 protein. This sample has around 530,000 distinct CDR3 sequences, with 16% found just once. The sample here was CD4+ T cells sorted from PBMCs, taken roughly 24 months after vaccination. The receptors derive from a man aged 45 to 70 who received an inactivated influenza vaccine.

The rearrangement links TRBV4-3 to TRBJ1-1; 7 bases match TRBD1. The CDR3 contains 15 residues. J lost 4 bases, V lost 0 bases, and 5 bases had no gene match. CDR1 is LGHNA and CDR2 is YSLEER in the germline V gene. Written as DNA, the CDR3 is TGCGCCAGCAGCCAAGAGGTGACAGGGTCCACTGAAGCTTTCTTT. This sequence encodes CASSQEVTGSTEAFF.

This chain links TRBV6-2 or TRBV6-3 with TRBJ1-5, with TRBD1 identical over 8 bases. The CDR3 is made up of 18 amino acids. Per germline, CDR1 MNHEY and CDR2 SVGEGT. V dropped 5 bases and J dropped 2; count of bases not matched to a gene: 14. The CDR3 loop reads CASSPNRISGQGNQPQHF. CDR3 nucleotide sequence: TGTGCCAGCAGTCCCAACAGGATCTCGGGACAGGGCAATCAGCCCCAGCATTTT.